This record covers a single T cell receptor beta chain. Its antigen remains unknown. This specimen comes from a study of CD8 T cells in ankylosing spondylitis. From the 5' RACE reads, TCRdb called clonotypes with MiXCR, one entry per CDR3 protein. The sample includes 200,000 to 300,000 distinct CDR3 sequences, under 35% of them seen just once. Study-level findings and limits: Prior literature has documented some motif variants in synovial fluid and blood from reactive arthritis.

Material for sequencing was blood, either unsorted or a sorted T cell fraction (not recorded which). The source is a male donor with ankylosing spondylitis or in good health (not recorded which).

CDR3 loop: CASSLDGPSYNEQFF. The CDR3 DNA reads as TGTGCCAGCAGCTTAGACGGACCCTCCTACAATGAGCAGTTCTTC. The gene calls are TRBV7-2 and TRBJ2-1; D uncertain. CDR3 length equals 15 residues. Germline CDR1 is SGHTA and CDR2 is FQGNSA. V dropped 1 base and J dropped 0 bases, with 7 bases sitting between them.